This T cell receptor (beta chain) was retrieved from a study of T cell responses to AZD1222 COVID-19 vaccine. Study-level points and caveats: The CD4 TCRs associated with vaccination extended across spike and predominated at 160-218 and 743-854.

TCRdb's copy holds only in-frame clones and misses some; the assay was immunoSEQ multiplex PCR. The sample lists approximately 140,000 clones; 90% were seen once. A note on this clone: The target antigen is unknown.

With 5 bases removed from V and 9 bases from J, the gap between germline ends came to 14 bases. The CDR3 sequence is 13 residues long. The germline gives CDR1 MNHEY, CDR2 SMNVEV (reference sequence). The receptor comes from an adult who received the AZD1222 COVID-19 vaccine. The genes are TRBV27 and TRBJ2-1, with a possible D match to TRBD1 (6 bases). Sequencing used peripheral blood, obtained 28 days after the second AZD1222 dose. CDR3 DNA sequence: TGTGCCAGCAGTGGGCAGGGGATCGGTGAGCAGTTCTTC. It is translated as CASSGQGIGEQFF.